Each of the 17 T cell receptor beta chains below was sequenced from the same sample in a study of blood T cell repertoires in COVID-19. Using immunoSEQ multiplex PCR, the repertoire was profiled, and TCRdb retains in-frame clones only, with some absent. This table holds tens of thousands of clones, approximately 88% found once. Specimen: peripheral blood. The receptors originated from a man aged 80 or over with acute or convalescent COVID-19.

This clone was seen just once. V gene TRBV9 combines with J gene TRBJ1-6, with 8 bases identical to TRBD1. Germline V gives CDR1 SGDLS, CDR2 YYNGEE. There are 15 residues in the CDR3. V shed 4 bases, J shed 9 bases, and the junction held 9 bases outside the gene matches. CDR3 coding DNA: TGTGCCAGCAGCACCGGACAGGGTGTGGGTTCACCCCTCCACTTT. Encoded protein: CASSTGQGVGSPLHF.

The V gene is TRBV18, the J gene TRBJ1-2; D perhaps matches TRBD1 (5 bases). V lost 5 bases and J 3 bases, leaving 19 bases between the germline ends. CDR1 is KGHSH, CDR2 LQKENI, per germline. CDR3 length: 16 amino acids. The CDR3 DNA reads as TGTGCCAGCTCAACACAGCTTTTGGCGGGGGACTATGGCTACACCTTC. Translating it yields CASSTQLLAGDYGYTF.

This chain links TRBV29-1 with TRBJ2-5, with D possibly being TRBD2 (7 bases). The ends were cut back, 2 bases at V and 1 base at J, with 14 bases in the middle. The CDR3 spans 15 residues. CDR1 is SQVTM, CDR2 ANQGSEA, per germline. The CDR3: CSVERGGWGQETQYF. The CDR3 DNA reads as TGCAGCGTTGAAAGGGGGGGTTGGGGCCAAGAGACCCAGTACTTC. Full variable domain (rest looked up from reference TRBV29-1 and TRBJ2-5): SAVISQKPSRDICQRGTSLTIQCQVDSQVTMMFWYRQQPGQSLTLIATANQGSEATYESGFVIDKFPISRPNLTFSTLTVSNMSPEDSSIYLCSVERGGWGQETQYFGPGTRLLVL.

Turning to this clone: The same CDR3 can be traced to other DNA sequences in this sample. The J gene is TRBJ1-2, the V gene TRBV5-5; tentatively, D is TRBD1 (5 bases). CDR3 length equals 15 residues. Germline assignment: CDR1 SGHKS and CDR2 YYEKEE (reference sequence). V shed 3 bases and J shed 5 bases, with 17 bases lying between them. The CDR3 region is CASSWGRGSGYGYTF. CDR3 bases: TGTGCCAGCAGCTGGGGTCGGGGGTCCGGGTATGGCTACACCTTC.

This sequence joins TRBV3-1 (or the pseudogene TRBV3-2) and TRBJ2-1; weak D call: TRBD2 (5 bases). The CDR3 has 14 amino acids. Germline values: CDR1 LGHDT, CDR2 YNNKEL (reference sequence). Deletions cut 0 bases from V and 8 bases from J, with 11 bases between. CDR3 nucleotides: TGTGCCAGCAGCCAAGATGGGAGACGTGATGAGCAGTTCTTC. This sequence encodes CASSQDGRRDEQFF.

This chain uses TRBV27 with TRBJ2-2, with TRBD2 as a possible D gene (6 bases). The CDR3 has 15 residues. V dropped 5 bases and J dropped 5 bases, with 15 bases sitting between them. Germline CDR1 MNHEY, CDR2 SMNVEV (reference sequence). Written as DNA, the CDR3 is TGTGCCAGCAGTCCCCGTGGAGGGCCAACCGGGGAGCTGTTTTTT. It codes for CASSPRGGPTGELFF.

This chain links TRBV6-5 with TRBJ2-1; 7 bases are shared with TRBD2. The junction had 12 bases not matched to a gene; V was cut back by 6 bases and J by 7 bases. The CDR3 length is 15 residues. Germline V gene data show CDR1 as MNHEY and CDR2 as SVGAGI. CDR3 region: CASRWGGERKNEQFF. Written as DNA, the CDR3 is TGTGCCAGCAGATGGGGGGGAGAAAGGAAGAATGAGCAGTTCTTC.

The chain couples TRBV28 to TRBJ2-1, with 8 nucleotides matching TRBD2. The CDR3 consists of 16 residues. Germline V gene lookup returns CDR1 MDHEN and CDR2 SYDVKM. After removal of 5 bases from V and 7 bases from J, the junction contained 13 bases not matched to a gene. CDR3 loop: CASSPPGTRSLNEQFF. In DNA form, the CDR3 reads TGTGCCAGCAGTCCCCCCGGGACTAGGTCGCTGAATGAGCAGTTCTTC.

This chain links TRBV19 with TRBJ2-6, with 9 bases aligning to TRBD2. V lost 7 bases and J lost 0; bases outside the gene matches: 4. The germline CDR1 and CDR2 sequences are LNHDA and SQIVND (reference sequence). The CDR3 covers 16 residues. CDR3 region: CASTRAGGSGANVLTF. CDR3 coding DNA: TGTGCCAGTACCCGAGCGGGGGGCTCTGGGGCCAACGTCCTGACTTTC. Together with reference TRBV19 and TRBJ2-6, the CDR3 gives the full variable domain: DGGITQSPKYLFRKEGQNVTLSCEQNLNHDAMYWYRQDPGQGLRLIYYSQIVNDFQKGDIAEGYSVSREKKESFPLTVTSAQKNPTAFYLCASTRAGGSGANVLTFGAGSRLTVL.

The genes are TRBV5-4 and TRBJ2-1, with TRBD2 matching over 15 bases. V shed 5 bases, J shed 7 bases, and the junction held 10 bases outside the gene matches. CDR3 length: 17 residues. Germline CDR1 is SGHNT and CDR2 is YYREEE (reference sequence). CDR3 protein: CASRVPGTSGGWNEQFF. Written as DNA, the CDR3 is TGTGCCAGCAGGGTTCCCGGGACTAGCGGGGGGTGGAATGAGCAGTTCTTC.

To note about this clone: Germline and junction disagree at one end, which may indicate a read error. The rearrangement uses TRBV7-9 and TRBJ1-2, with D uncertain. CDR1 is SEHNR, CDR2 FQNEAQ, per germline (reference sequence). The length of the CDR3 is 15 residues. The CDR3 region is CASRLGGSHLNGYTF. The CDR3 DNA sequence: TGTGCCAGCAGGTTAGGTGGGAGCCACCTCAATGGCTACACCTTC.

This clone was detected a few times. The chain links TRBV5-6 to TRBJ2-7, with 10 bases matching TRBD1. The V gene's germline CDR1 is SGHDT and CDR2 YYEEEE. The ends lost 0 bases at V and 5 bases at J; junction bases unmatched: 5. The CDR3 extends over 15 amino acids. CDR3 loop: CASSLGGTGAHEQYF. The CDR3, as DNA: TGTGCCAGCAGCTTGGGCGGGACAGGGGCGCACGAGCAGTACTTC.

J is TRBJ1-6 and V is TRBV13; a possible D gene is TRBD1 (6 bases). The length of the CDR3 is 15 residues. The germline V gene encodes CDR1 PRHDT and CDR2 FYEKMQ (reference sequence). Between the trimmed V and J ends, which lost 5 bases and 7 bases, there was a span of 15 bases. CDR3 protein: CASSPPTGTNSPLHF. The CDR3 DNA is TGTGCCAGCAGCCCGCCAACAGGGACCAATTCACCCCTCCACTTT.

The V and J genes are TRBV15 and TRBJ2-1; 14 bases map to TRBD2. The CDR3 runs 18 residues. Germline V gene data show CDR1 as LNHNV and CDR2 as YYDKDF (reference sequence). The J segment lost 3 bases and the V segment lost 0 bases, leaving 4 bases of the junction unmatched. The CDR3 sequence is CATSREGLAGEFYNEQFF. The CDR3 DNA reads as TGTGCCACCAGCAGAGAGGGACTAGCGGGGGAGTTCTACAATGAGCAGTTCTTC.

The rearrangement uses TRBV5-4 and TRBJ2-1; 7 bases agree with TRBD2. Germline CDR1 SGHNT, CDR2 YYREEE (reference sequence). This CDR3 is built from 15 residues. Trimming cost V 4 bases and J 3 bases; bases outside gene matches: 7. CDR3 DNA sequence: TGTGCCAGCAGCCTGGGGAGGGGAGTCTACAATGAGCAGTTCTTC. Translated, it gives CASSLGRGVYNEQFF.

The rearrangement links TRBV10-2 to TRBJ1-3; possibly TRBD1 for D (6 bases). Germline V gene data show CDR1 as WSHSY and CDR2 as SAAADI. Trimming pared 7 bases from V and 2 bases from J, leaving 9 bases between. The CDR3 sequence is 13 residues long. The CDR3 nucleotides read TGCGCCAGCAACCAGGGGACTGGAAACACCATATATTTT. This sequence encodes CASNQGTGNTIYF.

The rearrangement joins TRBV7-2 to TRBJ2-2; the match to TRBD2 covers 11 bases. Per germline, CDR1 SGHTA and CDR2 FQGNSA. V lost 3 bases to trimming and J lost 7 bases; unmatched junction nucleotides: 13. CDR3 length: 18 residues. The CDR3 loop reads CASSFTPPSGRLGGELFF. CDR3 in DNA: TGTGCCAGCAGCTTCACGCCCCCTAGCGGGAGGTTAGGCGGGGAGCTGTTTTTT.